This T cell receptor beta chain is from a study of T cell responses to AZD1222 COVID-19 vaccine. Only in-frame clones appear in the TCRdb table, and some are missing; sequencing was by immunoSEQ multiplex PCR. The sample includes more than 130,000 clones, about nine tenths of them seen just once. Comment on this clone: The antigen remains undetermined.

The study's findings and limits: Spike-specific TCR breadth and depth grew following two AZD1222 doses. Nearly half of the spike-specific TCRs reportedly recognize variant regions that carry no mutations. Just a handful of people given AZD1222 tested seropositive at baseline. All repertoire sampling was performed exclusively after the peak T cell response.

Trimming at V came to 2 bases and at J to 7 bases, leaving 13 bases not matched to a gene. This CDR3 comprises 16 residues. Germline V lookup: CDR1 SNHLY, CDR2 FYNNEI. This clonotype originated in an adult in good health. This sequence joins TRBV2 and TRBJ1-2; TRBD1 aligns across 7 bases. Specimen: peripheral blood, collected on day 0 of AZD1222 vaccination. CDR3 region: CASSERGAGGGGGYTF. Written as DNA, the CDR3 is TGTGCCAGCAGTGAAAGGGGAGCAGGGGGAGGTGGTGGCTACACCTTC.